This T cell receptor (beta chain) is drawn from a study of blood T cell repertoires in COVID-19 (dated by TCRdb to the early 2020s). Background on the whole study: Samples covering the acute and convalescent phases of COVID-19 were provided by collaborators in the United States, Italy and Spain. The prospective study material was composed of cDNA or gDNA derived from T cells, B-cell-depleted T cells, or PBMCs. The dataset comprised deeply sampled blood TCRbeta repertoires from subjects exposed to, actively infected with, or recovered from COVID-19. The repertoires were made available in a free public database intended to serve as a resource for research on the immune response to SARS-CoV-2. Samples were obtained from the ongoing ImmuneRACE study (first 160 participants) and from 950 to 1,500 subjects provided by 6 global collaborators. A de-identified subject ID, COVID-19 status, age in years and sex were almost always included in the sample metadata. HLA class I and class II types, where available, came from metadata supplied by the sample provider rather than from assay-based typing.

Regarding this clone: There is no known antigen for this receptor. Nothing much larger sits one base from this clone, and base qualities are not available.

General study outcomes and caveats: Clinical and demographic metadata were provided uncurated, with the amount varying by source and participant.

V is cut by 0 bases and J by 4 bases, and the space between the germline ends is 7 bases. The germline V gene provides CDR1 SGHRS and CDR2 YFSETQ. Inclusive of the bounding cysteine and phenylalanine, the CDR3 is 13 residues long. The DNA shown is the 39-base CDR3, in frame from base 1. The immunoSEQ Assay, a bias-controlled multiplex PCR, was used to amplify TCRbeta CDR3 regions from genomic DNA. In the authors' own workflow: The number of nucleated cells in each sample was estimated from the amplification of reference gene primers within the assay. To quantify the absolute abundance of each unique TCRbeta CDR3 rearrangement, sequence reads were collapsed and filtered. For each sample, productive Simpson clonality was calculated as the square root of Simpson's diversity index across productive rearrangements. TCRdb's version of the immuneACCESS table is confined to in-frame rearrangements and falls short of the full clone set. An unresolved V gene accounts for under half of the shortfall where checked; the remainder is of unknown origin. V, J and clone size were drawn from that table, and D and trimming were deduced from the DNA. Recorded for this sample are approximately 70,000 clones; around 82% of them occurred a single time. The ten largest account for just over 4.5% of the sample.

Collaborating institutions collected whole blood in K2EDTA tubes following their own protocols. Collaborator samples were shipped for TCRbeta analysis as frozen whole blood, isolated PBMCs, or DNA extracted from either sample type. The chain is assembled from TRBV5-1 and TRBJ1-1, with TRBD1 as a weak D call on 5 bases. Source material: peripheral blood. The receptor was isolated from a woman in her sixties or seventies with acute or convalescent COVID-19. The CDR3: CASSLAGFTEAFF. The nucleotide sequence is TGCGCCAGCAGCTTGGCAGGGTTCACTGAAGCTTTCTTT. This CDR3, with the reference TRBV5-1 and TRBJ1-1 proteins standing in past its ends, gives the full variable domain KAGVTQTPRYLIKTRGQQVTLSCSPISGHRSVSWYQQTPGQGLQFLFEYFSETQRNKGNFPGRFSGRQFSNSRSEMNVSTLELGDSALYLCASSLAGFTEAFFGQGTRLTVV.